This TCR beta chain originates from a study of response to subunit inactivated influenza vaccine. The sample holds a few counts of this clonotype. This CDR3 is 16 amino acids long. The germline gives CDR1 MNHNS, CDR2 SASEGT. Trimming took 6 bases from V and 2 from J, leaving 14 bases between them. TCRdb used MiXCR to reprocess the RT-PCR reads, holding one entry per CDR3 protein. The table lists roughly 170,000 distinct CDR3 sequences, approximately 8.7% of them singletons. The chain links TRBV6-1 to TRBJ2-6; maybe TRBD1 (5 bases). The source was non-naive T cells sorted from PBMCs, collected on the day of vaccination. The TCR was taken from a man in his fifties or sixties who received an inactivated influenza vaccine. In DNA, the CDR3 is TGTGCCAGCAGCCAATTTGGGGCGGCTGGGGCCAACGTCCTGACTTTC. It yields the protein CASSQFGAAGANVLTF.